Each of the 27 T cell receptor beta chains below was sequenced from the same sample in a study of blood T cell repertoires in COVID-19. TCRdb's copy holds only in-frame clones and misses some; the assay was immunoSEQ multiplex PCR. There are 150,000 to 200,000 clones in the sample; just over 85% occur only once, and roughly 7.8% lies in the top ten. The specimen was peripheral blood. These TCRs come from a man aged 60-69 years with acute or convalescent COVID-19.

The V and J genes are TRBV5-1 and TRBJ2-7; D is perhaps TRBD2 (6 bases). CDR1 and CDR2 (germline): SGHRS, YFSETQ. This CDR3 region has 14 residues. Deletions cut 4 bases from V and 5 bases from J, with 16 bases between. CDR3 protein: CASSLLGTSDEQYF. CDR3 sequence (DNA): TGCGCCAGCAGCCTCCTGGGGACTTCGGACGAGCAGTACTTC.

The chain joins TRBV28 to TRBJ2-7, with D possibly being TRBD2 (5 bases). Germline lookup yields CDR1 MDHEN and CDR2 SYDVKM. The CDR3 spans 17 residues. The germline V and J ends were trimmed by 2 bases and 3 bases, with 20 bases remaining between them. The CDR3 nucleotides are TGTGCCAGCAGTTTACTTCACCTCGCGTCGAGCGGCTACGAGCAGTACTTC. This encodes CASSLLHLASSGYEQYF.

This sequence joins TRBV20-1 and TRBJ2-7, with TRBD2 matching 8 bases. The V segment lost 6 bases and the J segment 7 bases; nucleotides outside the gene matches: 11. The germline V gene encodes CDR1 DFQATT and CDR2 SNEGSKA (reference sequence). The CDR3 is 13 residues long. The CDR3 spells CSASHGRAYEQYF. CDR3 bases: TGCAGTGCCAGTCACGGGAGGGCGTATGAGCAGTACTTC.

This chain connects TRBV27 to TRBJ2-3; 12 bases match TRBD1. Germline V CDR1 and CDR2: MNHEY, SMNVEV (reference sequence). V gave up 5 bases and J gave up 3 bases; unmatched junction bases: 15. The CDR3 covers 19 residues. This chain's CDR3 is CASSGVPGQGAIGTDTQYF. CDR3 bases: TGTGCCAGCAGTGGAGTCCCGGGACAGGGGGCGATTGGTACAGATACGCAGTATTTT.

This clone showed up just a few times. The chain employs TRBV4-1 and TRBJ2-2, with 7 nucleotides matching TRBD1. J gave up 5 bases and V 3 bases, and 9 bases lay outside the gene matches. The CDR3 covers 16 residues. Germline V CDR1 and CDR2: MGHRA, YSYEKL. The CDR3 region has the DNA TGCGCCAGCAGCCATGCCGGGACAGCTAGGACCGGGGAGCTGTTTTTT. It codes for CASSHAGTARTGELFF.

V gene TRBV18 combines with J gene TRBJ1-1, with D perhaps TRBD1 (5 bases). CDR1 is KGHSH, CDR2 LQKENI, per germline. V shed 3 bases and J shed 1 base, with 12 bases lying between them. This CDR3 has 15 residues. CDR3 DNA sequence: TGTGCCAGCTCACCGGGGCTACCTGGGAACACTGAAGCTTTCTTT. It codes for CASSPGLPGNTEAFF.

This chain joins TRBV18 and TRBJ1-3, with a possible D match to TRBD1 (6 bases). The CDR3 consists of 17 residues. V was cut by 2 bases and J by 0 bases, with 14 bases left in between. In germline, CDR1 is KGHSH, CDR2 LQKENI. This CDR3 reads CASSPVGAPLSGNTIYF. In DNA form, the CDR3 reads TGTGCCAGCTCACCAGTGGGGGCCCCCCTCTCTGGAAACACCATATATTTT.

V and J are TRBV3-1 (or the pseudogene TRBV3-2) and TRBJ1-6; perhaps TRBD1 as D (5 bases). Trimming removed 6 bases from V and 5 bases from J, with 14 bases in between. This CDR3 has 15 amino acids. Germline V gene lookup returns CDR1 LGHDT and CDR2 YNNKEL (reference sequence). The CDR3 nucleotides read TGTGCCAGCAGACCTAACGCGGGGGATAATTCACCCCTCCACTTT. As protein: CASRPNAGDNSPLHF.

The chain employs TRBV2 and TRBJ1-2, with a weak D call TRBD1 (5 bases). This CDR3 has 13 residues. Per the germline V gene, CDR1 is SNHLY and CDR2 is FYNNEI. With 4 bases removed from V and 5 bases from J, the gap between germline ends came to 11 bases. The CDR3 spells CASSGRAPYGYTF. The CDR3, as DNA: TGTGCCAGCAGTGGCAGGGCCCCTTATGGCTACACCTTC.

This chain links TRBV5-1 with TRBJ2-7; 10 positions agree with TRBD2. V trimming: 3 bases; J trimming: 7 bases; junction bases outside the gene matches: 16. The germline CDR1 and CDR2 sequences are SGHRS and YFSETQ. This CDR3 contains 17 residues. The DNA for the CDR3 is TGCGCCAGCAGCTCCTCGGCTGGGCTAGCGGGAGTAAGGGAGCAGTACTTC. Encoded protein: CASSSSAGLAGVREQYF.

The rearrangement joins TRBV6-2 or TRBV6-3 to TRBJ2-7; 9 nucleotides agree with TRBD1. The J segment lost 3 bases and the V segment lost 3 bases, leaving 12 bases of the junction unmatched. The CDR3 runs 17 residues. In germline, CDR1 is MNHEY, CDR2 SVGEGT. The CDR3 DNA reads as TGTGCCAGCAGTTATGCCGGACAGGGGCGAGGGGACTACGAGCAGTACTTC. It yields the protein CASSYAGQGRGDYEQYF.

The chain uses TRBV7-2 and TRBJ2-1; 8 bases map to TRBD2. Per the germline V gene, CDR1 is SGHTA and CDR2 is FQGNSA. The CDR3 is 15 residues long. V lost 3 bases to trimming and J lost 8 bases; unmatched junction nucleotides: 9. DNA of the CDR3: TGTGCCAGCAGCTTCCAGTCGGGAGGGGGGGATGAGCAGTTCTTC. Translating it yields CASSFQSGGGDEQFF. The whole variable domain, filled in from reference TRBV7-2 and TRBJ2-1, reads GAGVSQSPSNKVTEKGKDVELRCDPISGHTALYWYRQSLGQGLEFLIYFQGNSAPDKSGLPSDRFSAERTGGSVSTLTIQRTQQEDSAVYLCASSFQSGGGDEQFFGPGTRLTVL.

This chain uses TRBV18 with TRBJ1-1; D possibly corresponds to TRBD1 (5 bases). Germline V CDR1 and CDR2: KGHSH, LQKENI. V lost 3 bases and J lost 3, with 14 bases in between. This CDR3 region has 15 residues. CDR3 bases: TGTGCCAGCTCACCTACTGCAGGGAGGGACACTGAAGCTTTCTTT. Residues: CASSPTAGRDTEAFF.

This chain uses TRBV2 with TRBJ1-2; 10 bases are a match to TRBD1. The CDR3 covers 13 residues. V shed 4 bases and J 8 bases; nucleotides not matched to a gene: 4. Germline CDR1 reads SNHLY; CDR2 reads FYNNEI. The CDR3 bases are TGTGCCAGCAGTGGGACAGGGGGTAGGGGCTACACCTTC. Amino acid sequence: CASSGTGGRGYTF.

The chain is built from TRBV4-1 and TRBJ2-5; perhaps TRBD2 as D (6 bases). This CDR3 spans 16 amino acids. CDR1 and CDR2 (germline): MGHRA, YSYEKL. V lost 7 bases and J lost 4, with 22 bases in between. The CDR3 sequence: CASTLSGGTGTETQYF. The CDR3 region has the DNA TGCGCCAGCACCCTAAGTGGAGGGACTGGGACAGAGACCCAGTACTTC.

V is TRBV4-1 and J is TRBJ1-5, with 7 bases that match TRBD1. V lost 3 bases to trimming and J lost 5 bases; unmatched junction nucleotides: 4. This CDR3 has 14 residues. Per the germline V gene, CDR1 is MGHRA and CDR2 is YSYEKL. As DNA, the CDR3 is TGCGCCAGCAGCCAGGGACAGCTGGATCAGCCCCAGCATTTT. The encoded protein is CASSQGQLDQPQHF.

This sequence joins TRBV5-1 and TRBJ2-5, with D maybe TRBD2 (6 bases). The CDR3 runs to 14 residues. Germline assignment: CDR1 SGHRS and CDR2 YFSETQ. Trimming removed 0 bases at V and 6 bases at J, with 12 bases between. The CDR3 here is CASSLELAAKTQYF. Written as DNA, the CDR3 is TGCGCCAGCAGCTTGGAACTAGCCGCGAAGACCCAGTACTTC.

V usage is TRBV2 and J usage is TRBJ2-7, with TRBD2 matching 7 bases. V lost 2 bases and J lost 3; bases outside the gene matches: 4. The CDR3 sequence is 14 residues long. Germline V lookup: CDR1 SNHLY, CDR2 FYNNEI. CDR3 sequence (DNA): TGTGCCAGCAGTGAACTAGCGGTGAGCTACGAGCAGTACTTC. Encoded protein: CASSELAVSYEQYF.

The gene calls are TRBV7-8 and TRBJ1-1, with D possibly TRBD1 on 5 matching bases. Germline loops: CDR1 SGHVS, CDR2 FQNEAQ. The V end was cut by 1 base, the J end by 4 bases, with 13 bases between. There are 15 residues in the CDR3. For the CDR3, the DNA is TGTGCCAGCAGCTTAGTGGCCAGGGCTGGCACTGAAGCTTTCTTT. Amino acid sequence: CASSLVARAGTEAFF.

This chain links TRBV27 with TRBJ1-2, with 9 bases identical to TRBD1. V dropped 4 bases and J dropped 8; count of bases not matched to a gene: 8. CDR1 is MNHEY, CDR2 SMNVEV, per germline (reference sequence). This CDR3 is 14 amino acids long. The DNA of the CDR3 is TGTGCCAGCAGTTCCCGGACAGGGGTCGGGGGCTACACCTTC. It is translated as CASSSRTGVGGYTF.

V and J are TRBV11-2 and TRBJ1-1, with 7 bases aligning to TRBD1. The CDR3 extends over 14 amino acids. J lost 1 base, V lost 2 bases, and 1 base had no gene match. Looked up from germline, CDR1 is SGHAT and CDR2 is FQNNGV. The CDR3 DNA is TGTGCCAGCAGCTTAAGGACAGGGAACACTGAAGCTTTCTTT. It translates to CASSLRTGNTEAFF.

The CDR3 DNA follows: TGTGCCAGCTCACCATTAGCGGGAGTTCCTGGTGAGCAGTTCTTC. Its translation is CASSPLAGVPGEQFF. The chain links TRBV18 to TRBJ2-1; TRBD2 aligns across 9 bases. J gave up 9 bases and V 2 bases, and 8 bases lay outside the gene matches. Germline loops: CDR1 KGHSH, CDR2 LQKENI. This CDR3 is 15 amino acids long. Based on the CDR3 plus reference TRBV18 and TRBJ2-1, the full variable domain is NAGVMQNPRHLVRRRGQEARLRCSPMKGHSHVYWYRQLPEEGLKFMVYLQKENIIDESGMPKERFSAEFPKEGPSILRIQQVVRGDSAAYFCASSPLAGVPGEQFFGPGTRLTVL.

The rearrangement links TRBV28 to TRBJ1-5; D is ambiguous. V lost 4 bases to trimming and J lost 11 bases, with 15 bases between them. This CDR3 comprises 13 residues. Germline values: CDR1 MDHEN, CDR2 SYDVKM. In DNA form, the CDR3 reads TGTGCCAGCAGTTCTGGGTGGGGAGCGGCCCAGCATTTT. This sequence encodes CASSSGWGAAQHF.

V gene TRBV19 combines with J gene TRBJ1-6; D possibly corresponds to TRBD1 (6 bases). Per the germline V gene, CDR1 is LNHDA and CDR2 is SQIVND (reference sequence). The CDR3 covers 15 residues. Deletions cut 7 bases from V and 6 bases from J, with 16 bases between. The CDR3: CASTDVGAGNSPLHF. CDR3 nucleotide sequence: TGTGCCAGTACTGATGTGGGGGCCGGTAATTCACCCCTCCACTTT.

CDR3: CSVGLAGGQPQHF. Here the CDR3 DNA reads TGCAGCGTTGGTTTGGCAGGGGGTCAGCCCCAGCATTTT. The chain uses TRBV29-1 and TRBJ1-5, with 7 bases identical to TRBD1. The V gene end was trimmed by 4 bases and the J gene end by 6 bases; junction bases not matched to a gene: 6. The CDR3 extends over 13 amino acids. Germline CDR1 reads SQVTM; CDR2 reads ANQGSEA.

The J gene is TRBJ1-1, the V gene TRBV6-1; tentative D call: TRBD1 (6 bases). Germline CDR1 is MNHNS and CDR2 is SASEGT. The length of the CDR3 is 13 residues. V lost 2 bases and J lost 11, with 15 bases in between. This CDR3 is CASSERGGASAFF. CDR3 bases: TGTGCCAGCAGTGAAAGGGGGGGCGCATCGGCTTTCTTT.

The chain employs TRBV6-6 and TRBJ2-5; TRBD1 matches at 7 bases. This CDR3 contains 13 residues. The germline gives CDR1 MNHNY, CDR2 SVGAGI (reference sequence). Trimming took 6 bases from V and 1 from J; bases not matched to a gene: 2. CDR3 nucleotides: TGTGCCAGCAGAACAGGGGCCCAAGAGACCCAGTACTTC. It is translated as CASRTGAQETQYF.